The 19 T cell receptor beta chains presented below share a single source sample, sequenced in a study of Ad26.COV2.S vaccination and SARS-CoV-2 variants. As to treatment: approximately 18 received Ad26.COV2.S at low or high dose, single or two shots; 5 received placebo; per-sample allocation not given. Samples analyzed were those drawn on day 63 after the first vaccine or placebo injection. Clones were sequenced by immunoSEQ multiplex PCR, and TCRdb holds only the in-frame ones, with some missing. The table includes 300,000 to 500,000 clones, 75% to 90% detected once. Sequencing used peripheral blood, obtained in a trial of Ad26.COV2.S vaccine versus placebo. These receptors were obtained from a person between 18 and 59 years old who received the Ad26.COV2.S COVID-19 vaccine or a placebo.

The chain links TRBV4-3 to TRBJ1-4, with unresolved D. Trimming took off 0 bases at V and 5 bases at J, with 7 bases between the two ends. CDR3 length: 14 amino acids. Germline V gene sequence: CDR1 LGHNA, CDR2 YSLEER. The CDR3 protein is CASSQELANEKLFF. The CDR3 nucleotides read TGCGCCAGCAGCCAAGAATTGGCAAATGAAAAACTGTTTTTT.

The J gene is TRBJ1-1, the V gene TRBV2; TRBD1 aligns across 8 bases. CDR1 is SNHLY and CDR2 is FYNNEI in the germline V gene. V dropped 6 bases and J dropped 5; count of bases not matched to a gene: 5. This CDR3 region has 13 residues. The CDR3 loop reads CASSYTGGTEAFF. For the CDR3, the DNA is TGTGCCAGCAGCTACACAGGGGGGACTGAAGCTTTCTTT.

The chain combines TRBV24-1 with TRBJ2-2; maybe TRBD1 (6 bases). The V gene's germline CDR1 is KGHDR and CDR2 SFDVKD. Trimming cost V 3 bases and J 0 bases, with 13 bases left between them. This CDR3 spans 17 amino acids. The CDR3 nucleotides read TGTGCCACCAGTGATCGGCATAGGGGGACGAACACCGGGGAGCTGTTTTTT. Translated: CATSDRHRGTNTGELFF.

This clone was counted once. The CDR3 region is CASSLKGQGIYEQYF. The CDR3 DNA reads TGTGCCAGCAGCTTGAAGGGACAGGGGATTTACGAGCAGTACTTC. J is TRBJ2-7 and V is TRBV5-4, with 10 bases fitting TRBD1. Trimming at V came to 1 base and at J to 4 bases, leaving 5 bases not matched to a gene. CDR1 is SGHNT, CDR2 YYREEE, per germline (reference sequence). The CDR3 sequence is 15 residues long.

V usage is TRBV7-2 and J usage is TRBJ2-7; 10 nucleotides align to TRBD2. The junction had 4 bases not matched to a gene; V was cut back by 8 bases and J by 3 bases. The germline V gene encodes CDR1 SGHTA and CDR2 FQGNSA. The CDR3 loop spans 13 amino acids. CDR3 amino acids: CASSERGGYEQYF. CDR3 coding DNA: TGTGCCAGCTCGGAGCGGGGGGGCTACGAGCAGTACTTC.

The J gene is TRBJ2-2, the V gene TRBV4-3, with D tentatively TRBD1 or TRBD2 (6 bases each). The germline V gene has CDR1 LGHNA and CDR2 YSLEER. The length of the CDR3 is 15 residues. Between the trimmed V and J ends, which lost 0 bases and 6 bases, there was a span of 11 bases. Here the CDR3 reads CASSQDRGGPGELFF. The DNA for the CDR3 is TGCGCCAGCAGCCAAGATCGAGGGGGGCCCGGGGAGCTGTTTTTT.

Written as DNA, the CDR3 is TGTGCCAGTGCCTCCCTATGGGCTACTAATGAAAAACTGTTTTTT. The encoded protein is CASASLWATNEKLFF. The chain recombines TRBV19 with TRBJ1-4; D not certain. CDR1 is LNHDA and CDR2 is SQIVND in the germline V gene (reference sequence). V dropped 8 bases and J dropped 2 bases, with 15 bases sitting between them. The CDR3 length is 15 residues.

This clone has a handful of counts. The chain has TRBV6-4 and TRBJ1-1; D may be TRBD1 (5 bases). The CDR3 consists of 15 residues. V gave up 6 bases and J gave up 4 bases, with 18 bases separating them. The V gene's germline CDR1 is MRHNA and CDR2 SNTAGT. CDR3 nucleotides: TGTGCCAGCAGCCACGAGGCGGGGCATGTCACTGAAGCTTTCTTT. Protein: CASSHEAGHVTEAFF.

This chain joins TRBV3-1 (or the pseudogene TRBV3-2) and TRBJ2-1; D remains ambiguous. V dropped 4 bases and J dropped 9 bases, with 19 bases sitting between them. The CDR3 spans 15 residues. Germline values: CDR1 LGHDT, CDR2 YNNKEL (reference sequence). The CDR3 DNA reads TGTGCCAGCAGCCCGGCTTCCCTGGGGTTCAGTGAGCAGTTCTTC. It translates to CASSPASLGFSEQFF.

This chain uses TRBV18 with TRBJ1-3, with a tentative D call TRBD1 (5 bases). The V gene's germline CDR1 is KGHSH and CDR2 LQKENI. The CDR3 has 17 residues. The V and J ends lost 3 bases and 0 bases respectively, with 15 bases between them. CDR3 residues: CASSPWGLAGSGNTIYF. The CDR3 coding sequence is TGTGCCAGCTCACCCTGGGGGTTAGCGGGCTCTGGAAACACCATATATTTT.

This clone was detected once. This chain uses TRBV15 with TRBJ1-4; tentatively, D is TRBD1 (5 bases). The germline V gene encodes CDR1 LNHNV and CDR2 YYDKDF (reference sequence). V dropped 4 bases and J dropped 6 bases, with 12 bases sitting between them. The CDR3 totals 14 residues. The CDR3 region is CATSKAGFYEKLFF. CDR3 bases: TGTGCCACCAGCAAAGCAGGGTTTTATGAAAAACTGTTTTTT.

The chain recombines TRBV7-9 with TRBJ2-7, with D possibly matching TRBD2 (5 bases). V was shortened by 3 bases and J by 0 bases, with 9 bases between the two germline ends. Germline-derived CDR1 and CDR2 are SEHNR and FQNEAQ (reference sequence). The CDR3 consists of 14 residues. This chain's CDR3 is CASSFGIDSYEQYF. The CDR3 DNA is TGTGCCAGCAGCTTCGGGATCGACTCCTACGAGCAGTACTTC.

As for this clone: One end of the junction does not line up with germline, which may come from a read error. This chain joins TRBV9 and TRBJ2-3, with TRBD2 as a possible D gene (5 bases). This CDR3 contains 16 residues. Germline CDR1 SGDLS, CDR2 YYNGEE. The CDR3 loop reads CASSVDPAASTDMQYF. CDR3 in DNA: TGTGCCAGCAGCGTAGACCCAGCGGCTAGCACAGATATGCAGTATTTT.

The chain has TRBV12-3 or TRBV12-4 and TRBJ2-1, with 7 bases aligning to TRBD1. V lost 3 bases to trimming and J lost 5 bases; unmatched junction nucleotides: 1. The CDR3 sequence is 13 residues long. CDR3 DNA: TGTGCCAGCAGTTTTCAGGGGGACAATGAGCAGTTCTTC. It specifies CASSFQGDNEQFF.

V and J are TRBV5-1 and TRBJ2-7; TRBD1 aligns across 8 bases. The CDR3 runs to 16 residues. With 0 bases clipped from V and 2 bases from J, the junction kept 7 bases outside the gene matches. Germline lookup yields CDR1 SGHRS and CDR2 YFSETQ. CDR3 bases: TGCGCCAGCAGCTTGGGAACCCGGGACAGGCCCTACGAGCAGTACTTC. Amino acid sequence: CASSLGTRDRPYEQYF.

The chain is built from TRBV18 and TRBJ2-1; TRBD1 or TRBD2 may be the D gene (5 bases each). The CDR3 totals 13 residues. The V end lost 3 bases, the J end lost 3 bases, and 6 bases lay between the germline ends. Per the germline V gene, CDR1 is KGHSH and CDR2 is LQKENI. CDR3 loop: CASSPGVYNEQFF. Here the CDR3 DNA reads TGTGCCAGCTCACCGGGGGTCTACAATGAGCAGTTCTTC.

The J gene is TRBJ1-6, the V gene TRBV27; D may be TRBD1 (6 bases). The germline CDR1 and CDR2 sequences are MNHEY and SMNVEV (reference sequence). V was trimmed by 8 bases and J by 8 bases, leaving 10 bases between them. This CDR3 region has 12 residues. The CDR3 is CASGQRYSPLHF. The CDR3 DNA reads TGTGCCAGCGGACAGCGATATTCACCCCTCCACTTT.

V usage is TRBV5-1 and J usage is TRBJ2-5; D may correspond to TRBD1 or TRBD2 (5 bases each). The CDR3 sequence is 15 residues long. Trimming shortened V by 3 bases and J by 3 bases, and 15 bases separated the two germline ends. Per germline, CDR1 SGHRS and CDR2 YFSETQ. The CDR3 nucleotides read TGCGCCAGCAGCTGGGGACGTCTAGGAGAAGAGACCCAGTACTTC. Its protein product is CASSWGRLGEETQYF.

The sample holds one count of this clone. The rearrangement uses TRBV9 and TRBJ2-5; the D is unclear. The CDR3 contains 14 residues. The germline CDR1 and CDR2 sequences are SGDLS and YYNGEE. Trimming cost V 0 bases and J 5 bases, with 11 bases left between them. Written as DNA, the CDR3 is TGTGCCAGCAGCGTAGCTCCATTCGCGGAGACCCAGTACTTC. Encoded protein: CASSVAPFAETQYF.